Below, 16 T cell receptor beta chains from the same sample are listed, as sequenced in a study of T cells expressing NK-cell markers. TCRdb processed the 5' RACE reads again and assigns one entry to each CDR3 protein, with no DNA. The listing records 300,000 to 500,000 distinct CDR3 sequences. The sequenced sample was blood T cells: a sorted CD56 or NKG2C T cell subset, CD4+ or CD8+ T cells, or bulk PBMC T cells (not recorded which). These receptors all stem from a woman aged 45 to 65 in good health.

The V gene is TRBV29-1, the J gene TRBJ2-7. The germline V gene has CDR1 SQVTM and CDR2 ANQGSEA. The CDR3 length is 12 residues. CDR3 residues: CSVPGAAYEQYF.

V and J are TRBV11-2 and TRBJ2-1. The CDR3 extends over 14 amino acids. Per germline, CDR1 SGHAT and CDR2 FQNNGV. The CDR3 loop is CASSLYSSYNEQFF.

This chain connects TRBV2 to TRBJ2-1; lacking DNA, the TRBD2 call made by TCRdb goes unchecked. This CDR3 has 16 residues. Germline assignment: CDR1 SNHLY and CDR2 FYNNEI. The CDR3 loop reads CASSMLAGGPYNEQFF.

The chain carries TRBV5-5 and TRBJ2-5; lacking DNA, the TRBD1 call made by TCRdb goes unchecked. CDR3 length equals 14 residues. Germline-derived CDR1 and CDR2 are SGHKS and YYEKEE (reference sequence). CDR3 in amino acids: CASTGTGRKETQYF.

The chain couples TRBV20-1 to TRBJ2-7; TCRdb indicates TRBD2, and absent DNA this call remains unverified. Germline assignment: CDR1 DFQATT and CDR2 SNEGSKA (reference sequence). The CDR3 contains 16 residues. The CDR3 spells CSARDRTSRAYFEQYF.

V gene TRBV29-1 combines with J gene TRBJ2-1; there is no DNA to check the TCRdb D call of TRBD2. This CDR3 has 12 residues. CDR1 and CDR2 from the germline V gene are SQVTM and ANQGSEA. The CDR3 reads CSVEARNNEQFF.

The CDR3 protein is CASSPQWGANVLTF. The chain links TRBV5-5 to TRBJ2-6. The CDR3 covers 14 residues. Germline V lookup: CDR1 SGHKS, CDR2 YYEKEE (reference sequence).

This rearrangement joins TRBV4-1 to TRBJ2-2; TCRdb reports TRBD2, a call that lacks DNA to check it against. The CDR3 runs to 17 residues. Germline V gene lookup returns CDR1 MGHRA and CDR2 YSYEKL. This chain's CDR3 is CASSQEPSGTITGELFF.

CDR3 loop: CASTGQGINEQYF. This chain connects TRBV19 to TRBJ2-7; TCRdb's D gene call, TRBD1, goes unchecked for lack of DNA. Germline-derived CDR1 and CDR2 are LNHDA and SQIVND (reference sequence). The CDR3 runs 13 residues. The whole variable domain, remainder taken from reference TRBV19 and TRBJ2-7, is DGGITQSPKYLFRKEGQNVTLSCEQNLNHDAMYWYRQDPGQGLRLIYYSQIVNDFQKGDIAEGYSVSREKKESFPLTVTSAQKNPTAFYLCASTGQGINEQYFGPGTRLTVT.

The chain combines TRBV24-1 with TRBJ2-1; TCRdb proposes TRBD2, but this gene call is untestable without DNA. Germline-derived CDR1 and CDR2 are KGHDR and SFDVKD. The CDR3 spans 16 residues. CDR3 residues: CATSDPGLAAANEQFF.

This rearrangement joins TRBV20-1 to TRBJ1-5. The CDR3 is 14 amino acids. Germline CDR1 is DFQATT and CDR2 is SNEGSKA (reference sequence). The CDR3 loop is CSAGGRGFNQPQHF.

The V and J genes are TRBV12-3 or TRBV12-4 and TRBJ1-4; no DNA is available, so the TRBD1 call from TCRdb remains unchecked. This CDR3 has 12 residues. CDR3: CASSGGFEKLFF.

The chain has TRBV5-6 and TRBJ2-5; TCRdb selects TRBD1, and the lack of DNA leaves this call unchecked. Germline CDR1 is SGHDT and CDR2 is YYEEEE. There are 14 residues in the CDR3. The CDR3 spells CASSPTGREETQYF.

The chain carries TRBV14 and TRBJ1-2. This CDR3 contains 14 residues. Germline CDR1 is SGHDN and CDR2 is FVKESK. CDR3 protein: CASSSGVVGYGYTF.

The CDR3 loop is CSARRTTSYNEQFF. V usage is TRBV20-1 and J usage is TRBJ2-1; the D call of TRBD1 rests on TCRdb alone, since no DNA is present to check it. The CDR3 is 14 residues long. Germline loops: CDR1 DFQATT, CDR2 SNEGSKA (reference sequence).

The chain recombines TRBV20-1 with TRBJ2-1; as DNA is missing, the TRBD2 call by TCRdb cannot be tested. The CDR3 length is 17 residues. Germline values: CDR1 DFQATT, CDR2 SNEGSKA (reference sequence). CDR3 protein: CSASRSLAGVTRNEQFF.